This TCR beta chain derives from a study of molecular identifiers for immune sequencing clone quantification. Previously described methods with listed TCR primers produced the bulk TCR libraries. In TCRdb, the PCR reads were re-called with MiXCR into one record per CDR3 protein. The sample has 400,000 to 600,000 distinct CDR3 sequences; about 22% are singletons. CDR1 is MRHNA, CDR2 SNTAGT, per germline. Between the trimmed V and J ends, which lost 7 bases and 9 bases, there was a span of 18 bases. The length of the CDR3 is 13 residues. This clonotype was seen at least ten times. This chain links TRBV6-4 with TRBJ1-2; D ambiguous. The origin of this receptor is a human donor in good health. Some libraries in this study had Jurkat cell RNA spiked in. The sequenced sample was naive CD8+ T cells from blood, with Jurkat cell RNA spiked in. Subset reported: FACS-sorted CD8+CD4-CCR7+CD45RA+ naive T cells. The CDR3 DNA sequence: TGTGCCAGCAATACAAAGTTGGATGGAAGCTACACCTTC. This codes for CASNTKLDGSYTF.